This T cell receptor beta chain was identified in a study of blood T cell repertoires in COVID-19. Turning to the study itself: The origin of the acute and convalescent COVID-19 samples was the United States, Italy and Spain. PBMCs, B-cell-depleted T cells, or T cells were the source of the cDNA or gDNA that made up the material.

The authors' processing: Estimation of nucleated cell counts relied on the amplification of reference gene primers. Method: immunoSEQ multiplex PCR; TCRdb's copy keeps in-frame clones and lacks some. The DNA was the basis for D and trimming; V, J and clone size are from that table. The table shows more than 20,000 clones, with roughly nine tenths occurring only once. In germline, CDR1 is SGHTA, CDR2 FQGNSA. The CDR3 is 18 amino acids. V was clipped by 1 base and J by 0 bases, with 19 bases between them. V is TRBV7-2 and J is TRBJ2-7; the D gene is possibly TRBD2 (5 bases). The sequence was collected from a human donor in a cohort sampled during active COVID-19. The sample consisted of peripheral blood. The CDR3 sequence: CASSLVSTPGVSSYEQYF. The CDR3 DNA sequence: TGTGCCAGCAGCTTAGTCTCAACGCCCGGGGTGAGCTCCTACGAGCAGTACTTC.